Presented here are 11 T cell receptor beta chains from one specimen sequenced in a study of relationships among human T cell subsets. Th1 cells were collected as flow-through following bead selections for CD25, CD56 and CD294. The T cell receptor alpha and beta CDR3 regions were amplified from mRNA by semiquantitative ARM-PCR. Exponential amplification used communal superprimers after tagged nested gene-specific primers in ARM-PCR. TCRdb called the multiplex PCR reads again in MiXCR, with one record for every CDR3 protein. The table has 10,000 to 15,000 distinct CDR3 sequences, around 69% seen once. The specimen sequenced was CD4+ Th1 cells sorted from blood. The receptors were sampled from a man aged 35 to 55 in good health.

The chain couples TRBV11-2 to TRBJ2-7, with TRBD2 matching 7 bases. CDR1 is SGHAT and CDR2 is FQNNGV in the germline V gene. This CDR3 has 16 residues. Trimming at V came to 3 bases and at J to 7 bases, leaving 15 bases not matched to a gene. CDR3 loop: CASSLNPSAGVKEQYF. The DNA of the CDR3 is TGTGCCAGCAGCTTGAACCCATCTGCGGGAGTAAAAGAGCAGTACTTC.

This sequence joins TRBV6-6 and TRBJ1-1, with no clear D. This CDR3 has 13 amino acids. V was shortened by 0 bases and J by 1 base, with 3 bases between the two germline ends. The germline V gene has CDR1 MNHNY and CDR2 SVGAGI (reference sequence). The CDR3 sequence is CASSYSRNTEAFF. The CDR3 coding sequence is TGTGCCAGCAGTTACTCCAGGAACACTGAAGCTTTCTTT.

The chain joins TRBV28 to TRBJ2-1; 8 nucleotides line up with TRBD2. The trim removed 7 bases at V and 6 bases at J, leaving 8 bases unmatched. CDR1 is MDHEN, CDR2 SYDVKM, per germline. The CDR3 sequence is 14 residues long. The CDR3 protein is CASTGLVNSNEQFF. CDR3 coding DNA: TGTGCCAGCACGGGACTAGTAAACTCCAATGAGCAGTTCTTC.

J is TRBJ1-5 and V is TRBV27, with 9 bases aligning to TRBD1. Germline trimming cut 3 bases from V and 7 bases from J; bases unmatched to any gene: 7. From germline, CDR1 is MNHEY and CDR2 SMNVEV (reference sequence). The CDR3 runs 15 residues. The CDR3 region is CASSFSGTGNQPQHF. CDR3 in DNA: TGTGCCAGCAGTTTCTCCGGGACAGGGAACCAGCCCCAGCATTTT.

This clonotype was observed a few times. The rearrangement uses TRBV5-8 and TRBJ1-2; 8 bases fit TRBD1. Trimming removed 6 bases from V and 0 bases from J; junction bases left unmatched: 7. Germline V gives CDR1 SGHTS, CDR2 YDEGEE. The CDR3 is made up of 15 amino acids. The DNA for the CDR3 is TGTGCCAGCAACCTTGGACAGGGCCCTAACTATGGCTACACCTTC. Translating gives CASNLGQGPNYGYTF.

This clonotype was seen a handful of times. V gene TRBV24-1 combines with J gene TRBJ2-2; the D is unclear. The CDR3 consists of 15 residues. V lost 3 bases to trimming and J lost 1 base, with 8 bases between them. Germline V gene lookup returns CDR1 KGHDR and CDR2 SFDVKD. In nucleotides, the CDR3 is TGTGCCACCAGTGATCCCGCTAAGAACACCGGGGAGCTGTTTTTT. It yields the protein CATSDPAKNTGELFF.

The J gene is TRBJ2-5, the V gene TRBV20-1; 8 nucleotides line up with TRBD2. In germline, CDR1 is DFQATT, CDR2 SNEGSKA (reference sequence). The CDR3 spans 16 residues. V lost 0 bases and J lost 7; bases outside the gene matches: 13. CDR3 region: CSARDQIAGSVVTQYF. The CDR3 DNA reads as TGCAGTGCTAGAGATCAGATAGCGGGATCCGTCGTGACCCAGTACTTC.

This clonotype was counted a single time. This chain joins TRBV7-3 and TRBJ2-1; TRBD2 agrees at 11 bases. V shed 5 bases and J 10 bases; nucleotides not matched to a gene: 4. The CDR3 is made up of 13 amino acids. Looked up from germline, CDR1 is SGHTA and CDR2 is FQGTGA. CDR3 in amino acids: CASSRGLAEEQFF. The CDR3, as DNA: TGTGCCAGCAGCCGGGGACTAGCGGAGGAGCAGTTCTTC.

Turning to this clonotype: Its ends do not fully match the called genes, so a read error is possible. The chain combines TRBV6-6 with TRBJ2-7; a weak D match, TRBD2 (6 bases). Per the germline V gene, CDR1 is MNHNY and CDR2 is SVGAGI (reference sequence). CDR3 length equals 15 residues. Written as DNA, the CDR3 is TGTGCCAGCCACGAGGGACTGAACCCGCCCTACGAGCAATACTTC. Its protein product is CASHEGLNPPYEQYF.

The V call is TRBV5-1, the J call TRBJ2-5; 7 bases map to TRBD1. In germline, CDR1 is SGHRS, CDR2 YFSETQ. The J segment lost 2 bases and the V segment lost 4 bases, leaving 14 bases of the junction unmatched. This CDR3 is 17 amino acids long. This CDR3 is CASSAPGVGTEQETQYF. The CDR3 DNA sequence: TGCGCCAGCAGCGCACCCGGCGTCGGGACAGAACAAGAGACCCAGTACTTC.

The chain has TRBV4-1 and TRBJ2-3, with no clear D. This CDR3 comprises 14 residues. Germline V gives CDR1 MGHRA, CDR2 YSYEKL. V gave up 0 bases and J gave up 2 bases, with 6 bases separating them. The CDR3 is CASSQDPVTDTQYF. CDR3 in DNA: TGCGCCAGCAGCCAAGATCCCGTCACAGATACGCAGTATTTT.